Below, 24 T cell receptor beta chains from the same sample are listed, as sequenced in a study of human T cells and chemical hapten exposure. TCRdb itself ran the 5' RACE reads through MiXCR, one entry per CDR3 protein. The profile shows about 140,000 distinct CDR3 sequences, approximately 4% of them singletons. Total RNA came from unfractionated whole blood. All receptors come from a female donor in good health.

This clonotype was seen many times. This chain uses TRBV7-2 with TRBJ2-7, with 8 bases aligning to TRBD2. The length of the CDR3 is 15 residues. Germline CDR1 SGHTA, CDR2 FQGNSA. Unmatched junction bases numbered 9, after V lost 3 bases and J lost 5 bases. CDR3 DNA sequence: TGTGCCAGCAGCTTCATGGTTAGCGGGGCGAACGAGCAGTACTTC. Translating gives CASSFMVSGANEQYF.

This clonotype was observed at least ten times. CDR3 DNA sequence: TGTGCCAGCAGCTTCAAACAGGGGGCACGCACAGATACGCAGTATTTT. It specifies CASSFKQGARTDTQYF. This chain uses TRBV5-4 with TRBJ2-3, with 9 bases that match TRBD1. V was clipped by 2 bases and J by 1 base; unmatched bases: 5. The CDR3 contains 16 residues. CDR1 and CDR2 (germline): SGHNT, YYREEE (reference sequence).

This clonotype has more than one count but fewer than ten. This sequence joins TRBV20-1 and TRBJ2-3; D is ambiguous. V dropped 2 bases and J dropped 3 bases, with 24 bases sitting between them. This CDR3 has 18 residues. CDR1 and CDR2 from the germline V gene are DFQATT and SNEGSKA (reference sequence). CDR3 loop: CSARRLGSPTPGTDTQYF. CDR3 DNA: TGCAGTGCTAGAAGGTTGGGCTCCCCGACGCCGGGTACAGATACGCAGTATTTT.

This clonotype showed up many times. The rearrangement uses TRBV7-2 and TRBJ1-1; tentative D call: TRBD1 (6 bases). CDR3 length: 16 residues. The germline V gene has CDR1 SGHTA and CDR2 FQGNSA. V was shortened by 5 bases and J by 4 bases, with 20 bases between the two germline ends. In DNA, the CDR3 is TGTGCCAGCAGCCTTTACAGGGCCTTCGTCGGCACTGAAGCTTTCTTT. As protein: CASSLYRAFVGTEAFF.

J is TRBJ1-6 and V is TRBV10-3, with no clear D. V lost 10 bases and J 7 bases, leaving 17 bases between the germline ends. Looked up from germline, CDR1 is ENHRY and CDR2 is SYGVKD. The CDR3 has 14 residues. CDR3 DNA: TGTGCCACCCGTAATAGGAGTGGGAATTCACCCCTCCACTTT. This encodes CATRNRSGNSPLHF.

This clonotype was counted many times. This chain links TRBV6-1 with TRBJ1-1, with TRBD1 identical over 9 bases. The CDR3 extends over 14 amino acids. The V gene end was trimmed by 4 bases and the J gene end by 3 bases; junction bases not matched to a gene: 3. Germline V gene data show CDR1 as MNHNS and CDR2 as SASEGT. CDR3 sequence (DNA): TGTGCCAGCAGTGCTCGGGACAGGGACACTGAAGCTTTCTTT. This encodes CASSARDRDTEAFF.

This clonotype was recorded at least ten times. The CDR3 DNA is TGTGCCAGCAGCTTCTTTAACGGGGGAACCCTCACAGATACGCAGTATTTT. This encodes CASSFFNGGTLTDTQYF. The chain recombines TRBV7-9 with TRBJ2-3; perhaps TRBD2 as D (6 bases). The CDR3 is 17 amino acids. V was trimmed by 3 bases and J by 2 bases, leaving 18 bases between them. CDR1 SEHNR and CDR2 FQNEAQ come from the germline V gene (reference sequence).

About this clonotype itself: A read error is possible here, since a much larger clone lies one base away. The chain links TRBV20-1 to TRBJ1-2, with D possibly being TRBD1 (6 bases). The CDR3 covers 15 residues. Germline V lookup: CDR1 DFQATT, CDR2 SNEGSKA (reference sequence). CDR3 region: CRVSSAGTKNYGYTF. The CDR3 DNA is TGCCGTGTCTCCTCAGCGGGGACAAAGAACTATGGCTACACCTTC.

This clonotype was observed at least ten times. The CDR3 DNA sequence: TGTGCCAGCAGCTTAGTGACCGGCGGGGAGCTGTTTTTT. Protein product: CASSLVTGGELFF. The chain combines TRBV7-2 with TRBJ2-2; D gene unclear. Germline-derived CDR1 and CDR2 are SGHTA and FQGNSA. Trimming pared 1 base from V and 7 bases from J, leaving 7 bases between. The CDR3 covers 13 residues. The variable domain in full, completed from reference TRBV7-2 and TRBJ2-2, reads GAGVSQSPSNKVTEKGKDVELRCDPISGHTALYWYRQSLGQGLEFLIYFQGNSAPDKSGLPSDRFSAERTGGSVSTLTIQRTQQEDSAVYLCASSLVTGGELFFGEGSRLTVL.

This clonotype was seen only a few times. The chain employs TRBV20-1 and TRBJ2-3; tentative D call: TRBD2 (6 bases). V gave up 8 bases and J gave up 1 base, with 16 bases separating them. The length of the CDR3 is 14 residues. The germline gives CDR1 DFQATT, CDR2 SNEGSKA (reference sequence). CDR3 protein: CSYRDSTCTDTQYF. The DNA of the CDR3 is TGCAGTTATCGGGACTCTACCTGCACAGATACGCAGTATTTT.

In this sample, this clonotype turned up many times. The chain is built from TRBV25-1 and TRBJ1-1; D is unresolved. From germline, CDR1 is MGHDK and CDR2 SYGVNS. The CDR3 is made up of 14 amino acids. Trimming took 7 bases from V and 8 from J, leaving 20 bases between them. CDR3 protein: CASTLQETLGEAFF. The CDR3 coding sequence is TGTGCCAGCACTTTGCAGGAGACCCTCGGGGAAGCTTTCTTT.

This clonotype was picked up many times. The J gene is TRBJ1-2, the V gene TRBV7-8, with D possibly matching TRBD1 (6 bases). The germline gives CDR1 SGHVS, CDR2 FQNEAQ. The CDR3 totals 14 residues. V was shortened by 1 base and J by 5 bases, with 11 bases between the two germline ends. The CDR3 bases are TGTGCCAGCAGCTTAGGGGGGCGCGAGTATGGCTACACCTTC. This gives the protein CASSLGGREYGYTF.

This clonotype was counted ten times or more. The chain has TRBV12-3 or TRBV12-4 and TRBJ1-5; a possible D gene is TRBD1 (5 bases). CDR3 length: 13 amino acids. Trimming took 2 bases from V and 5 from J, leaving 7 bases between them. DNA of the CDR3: TGTGCCAGCAGTTTACTGGGGCATCAGCCCCAGCATTTT. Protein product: CASSLLGHQPQHF.

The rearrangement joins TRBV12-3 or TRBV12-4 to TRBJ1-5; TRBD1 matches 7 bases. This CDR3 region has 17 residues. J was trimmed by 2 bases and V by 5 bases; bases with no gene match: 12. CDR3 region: CASSQPYQGGRNQPQHF. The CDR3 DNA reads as TGTGCCAGCAGTCAACCGTACCAGGGGGGACGCAATCAGCCCCAGCATTTT.

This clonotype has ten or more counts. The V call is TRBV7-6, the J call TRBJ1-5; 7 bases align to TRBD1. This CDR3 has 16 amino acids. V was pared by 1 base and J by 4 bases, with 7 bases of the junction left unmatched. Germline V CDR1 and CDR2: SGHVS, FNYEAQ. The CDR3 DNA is TGTGCCAGCAGCTTAGGGACAGGTTGGGGAAATCAGCCCCAGCATTTT. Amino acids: CASSLGTGWGNQPQHF.

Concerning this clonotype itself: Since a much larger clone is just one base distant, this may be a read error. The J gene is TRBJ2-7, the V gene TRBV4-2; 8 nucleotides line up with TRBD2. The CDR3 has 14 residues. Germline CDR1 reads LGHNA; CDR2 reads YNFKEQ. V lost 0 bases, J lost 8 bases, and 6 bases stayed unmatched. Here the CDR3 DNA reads TGTGCCAGCAGCCAAGACGGGAGGGGTAGCAAGCAGTACTTC. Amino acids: CASSQDGRGSKQYF.

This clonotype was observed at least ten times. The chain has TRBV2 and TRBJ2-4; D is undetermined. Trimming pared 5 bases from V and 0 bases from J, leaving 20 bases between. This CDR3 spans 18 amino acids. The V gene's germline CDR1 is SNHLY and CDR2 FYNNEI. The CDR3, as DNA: TGTGCCAGCAGTCTCCAAGCGATCAGGCCCCTAGCCAAAAACATTCAGTACTTC. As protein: CASSLQAIRPLAKNIQYF.

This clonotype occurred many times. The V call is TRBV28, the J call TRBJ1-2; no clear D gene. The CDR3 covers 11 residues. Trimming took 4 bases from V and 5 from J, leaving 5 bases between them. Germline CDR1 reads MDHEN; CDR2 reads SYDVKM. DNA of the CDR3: TGTGCCAGCAGTTCCCTGTATGGCTACACCTTC. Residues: CASSSLYGYTF.

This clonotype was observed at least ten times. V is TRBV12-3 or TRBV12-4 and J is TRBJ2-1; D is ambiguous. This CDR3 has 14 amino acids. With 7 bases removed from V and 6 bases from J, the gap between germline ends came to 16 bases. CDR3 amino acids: CASILAGRRNEQFF. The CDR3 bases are TGTGCCAGCATTCTCGCCGGACGACGCAATGAGCAGTTCTTC.

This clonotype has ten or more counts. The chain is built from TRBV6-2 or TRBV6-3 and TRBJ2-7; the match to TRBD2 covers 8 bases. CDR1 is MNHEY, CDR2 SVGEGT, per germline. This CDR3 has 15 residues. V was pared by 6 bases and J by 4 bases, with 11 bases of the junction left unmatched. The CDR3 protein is CASSGLANEGYEQYF. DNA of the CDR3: TGTGCCAGCAGCGGACTAGCTAATGAGGGATACGAGCAGTACTTC.

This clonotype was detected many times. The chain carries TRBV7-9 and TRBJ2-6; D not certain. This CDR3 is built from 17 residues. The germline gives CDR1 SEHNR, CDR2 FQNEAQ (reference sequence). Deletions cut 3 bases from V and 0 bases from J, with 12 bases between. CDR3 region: CASSLPRRYSGANVLTF. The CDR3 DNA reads TGTGCCAGCAGCTTGCCTAGGCGCTACTCTGGGGCCAACGTCCTGACTTTC. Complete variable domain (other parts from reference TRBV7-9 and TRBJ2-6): DTGVSQNPRHKITKRGQNVTFRCDPISEHNRLYWYRQTLGQGPEFLTYFQNEAQLEKSRLLSDRFSAERPKGSFSTLEIQRTEQGDSAMYLCASSLPRRYSGANVLTFGAGSRLTVL.

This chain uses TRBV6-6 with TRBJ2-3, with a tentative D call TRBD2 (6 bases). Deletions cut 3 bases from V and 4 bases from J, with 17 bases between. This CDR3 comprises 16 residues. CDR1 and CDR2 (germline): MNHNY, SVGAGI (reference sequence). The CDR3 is CASSYHGGSGADTQYF. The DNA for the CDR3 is TGTGCCAGCAGTTATCACGGGGGTAGCGGAGCAGATACGCAGTATTTT.

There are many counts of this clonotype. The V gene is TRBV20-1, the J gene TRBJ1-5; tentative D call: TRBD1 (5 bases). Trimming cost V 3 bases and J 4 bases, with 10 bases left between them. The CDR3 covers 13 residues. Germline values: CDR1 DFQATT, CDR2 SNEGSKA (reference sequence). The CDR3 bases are TGCAGTGCTAGCAAACACAGGAATCAGCCCCAGCATTTT. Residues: CSASKHRNQPQHF.

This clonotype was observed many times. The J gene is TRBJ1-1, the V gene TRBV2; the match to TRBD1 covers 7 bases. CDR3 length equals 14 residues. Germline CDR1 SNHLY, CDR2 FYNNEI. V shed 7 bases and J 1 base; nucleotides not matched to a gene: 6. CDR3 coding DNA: TGTGCCAGCAAGGTTGGGACAGCGAACACTGAAGCTTTCTTT. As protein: CASKVGTANTEAFF.